This entry lists 26 T cell receptor beta chains sequenced from one sample in a study of cytomegalovirus exposure and HLA in healthy donors. The PCR made use of 60 Vbeta and 13 Jbeta primers. The assay was immunoSEQ multiplex PCR, and TCRdb's table has in-frame clones only and misses some. The sample includes some 130,000 clones, over 60% of them seen just once. Sequenced sample: PBMCs. The source of these receptors is a woman aged 55-70 years in good health and CMV-seronegative.

V is TRBV28 and J is TRBJ1-5, with TRBD1 identical over 10 bases. The V and J ends lost 6 bases and 3 bases, in that order; junction bases with no gene match: 8. Germline V lookup: CDR1 MDHEN, CDR2 SYDVKM. CDR3 length: 16 amino acids. As DNA, the CDR3 is TGTGCCAGCAGGACAGGGGGCTCAGTTATCAATCAGCCCCAGCATTTT. This codes for CASRTGGSVINQPQHF. The full variable domain, with the rest looked up from reference TRBV28 and TRBJ1-5, is DVKVTQSSRYLVKRTGEKVFLECVQDMDHENMFWYRQDPGLGLRLIYFSYDVKMKEKGDIPEGYSVSREKKERFSLILESASTNQTSMYLCASRTGGSVINQPQHFGDGTRLSIL.

The rearrangement joins TRBV29-1 to TRBJ2-5, with a possible D match to TRBD1 (7 bases). The V gene's germline CDR1 is SQVTM and CDR2 ANQGSEA. This CDR3 is 13 amino acids long. V gave up 2 bases and J gave up 11 bases, with 18 bases separating them. CDR3 sequence reads: CSVEQGGRREQYF. The CDR3 DNA follows: TGCAGCGTTGAACAGGGGGGCCGGAGAGAGCAGTACTTC.

The chain recombines TRBV5-4 with TRBJ2-2; a weak D match, TRBD2 (5 bases). The V and J ends lost 1 base and 5 bases respectively, with 9 bases between them. In germline, CDR1 is SGHNT, CDR2 YYREEE (reference sequence). This CDR3 has 14 amino acids. This CDR3 is CASSLSGSTGELFF. The CDR3, as DNA: TGTGCCAGCAGCTTGAGTGGGAGTACCGGGGAGCTGTTTTTT.

This clone was counted only a few times. The rearrangement uses TRBV11-2 and TRBJ2-1; 10 bases align to TRBD2. There are 16 residues in the CDR3. V was clipped by 8 bases and J by 8 bases; unmatched bases: 15. Per germline, CDR1 SGHAT and CDR2 FQNNGV. The CDR3 nucleotides read TGTGCCAGCCTAGGAGTAGCGGGGGGATTGGGGGATGAGCAGTTCTTC. Protein: CASLGVAGGLGDEQFF.

A single count supports this clone. The chain carries TRBV10-1 and TRBJ2-1; D might be TRBD2 (6 bases). Germline CDR1 is WNHNN and CDR2 is SYGVQD (reference sequence). The CDR3 covers 12 residues. Trimming took off 6 bases at V and 9 bases at J, with 12 bases between the two ends. The CDR3 sequence: CASSSAGGEQFF. CDR3 in DNA: TGCGCCAGCAGCTCAGCCGGGGGTGAGCAGTTCTTC.

This rearrangement joins TRBV19 to TRBJ2-5, with D possibly matching TRBD2 (6 bases). Germline lookup yields CDR1 LNHDA and CDR2 SQIVND (reference sequence). CDR3 length: 15 amino acids. Trimming removed 1 base from V and 2 bases from J, with 11 bases in between. The CDR3 is CASSIGLGGQETQYF. As DNA, the CDR3 is TGTGCCAGTAGTATAGGTTTGGGGGGACAAGAGACCCAGTACTTC.

The chain has TRBV28 and TRBJ1-5; D call uncertain. This CDR3 has 14 amino acids. Germline CDR1 and CDR2: MDHEN and SYDVKM. V was trimmed by 6 bases and J by 7 bases, leaving 16 bases between them. CDR3 protein: CASSTRTAGQPQHF. In DNA form, the CDR3 reads TGTGCCAGCAGCACAAGAACGGCGGGGCAGCCCCAGCATTTT.

In this sample, this clone turned up a few times. The rearrangement joins TRBV9 to TRBJ2-1; 11 nucleotides align to TRBD2. V trimming: 3 bases; J trimming: 5 bases; junction bases outside the gene matches: 4. The CDR3 has 15 amino acids. Germline V CDR1 and CDR2: SGDLS, YYNGEE. This CDR3 is CASSASGRLHNEQFF. CDR3 in DNA: TGTGCCAGCAGCGCTAGCGGGAGGCTCCACAATGAGCAGTTCTTC.

The J gene is TRBJ1-2, the V gene TRBV5-1, with 9 positions matching TRBD1. This CDR3 has 13 amino acids. Germline V gene data show CDR1 as SGHRS and CDR2 as YFSETQ. V shed 5 bases, J shed 5 bases, and the junction held 4 bases outside the gene matches. DNA of the CDR3: TGCGCCAGCAGGACAGGGGGTGGGTATGGCTACACCTTC. As protein: CASRTGGGYGYTF.

The chain carries TRBV14 and TRBJ2-2; a weak D match, TRBD2 (5 bases). Per the germline V gene, CDR1 is SGHDN and CDR2 is FVKESK. V lost 3 bases to trimming and J lost 9 bases, with 8 bases between them. The CDR3 contains 12 residues. CDR3 nucleotides: TGTGCCAGCAGCCACGAGGGAAGGGAGCTGTTTTTT. This encodes CASSHEGRELFF.

The chain carries TRBV6-1 and TRBJ1-1; no firm D call. CDR3 size: 13 residues. Germline V gene lookup returns CDR1 MNHNS and CDR2 SASEGT. The germline V and J ends were trimmed by 1 base and 4 bases, with 7 bases remaining between them. The CDR3 sequence is CASSEVESTEAFF. The CDR3 nucleotides are TGTGCCAGCAGTGAAGTTGAGAGCACTGAAGCTTTCTTT.

V and J are TRBV30 and TRBJ1-4, with unresolved D. Germline CDR1 reads GTSNPN; CDR2 reads SVGIG (reference sequence). V was shortened by 0 bases and J by 5 bases, with 7 bases between the two germline ends. This CDR3 contains 13 residues. The CDR3 coding sequence is TGTGCCTGGAGTGTTTTACTGAATGAAAAACTGTTTTTT. Amino acid sequence: CAWSVLLNEKLFF.

This rearrangement joins TRBV4-1 to TRBJ2-2; 8 nucleotides agree with TRBD1. The CDR3 runs to 16 residues. CDR1 is MGHRA and CDR2 is YSYEKL in the germline V gene. The V segment lost 1 base and the J segment 2 bases; nucleotides outside the gene matches: 3. The CDR3 loop is CASSQGDRINTGELFF. CDR3 DNA: TGCGCCAGCAGCCAAGGGGACAGGATTAACACCGGGGAGCTGTTTTTT.

Here the CDR3 DNA reads TGCGCCAGCAGCGTAGGAGGTGCTTATGGCTACACCTTC. It is translated as CASSVGGAYGYTF. The chain links TRBV5-1 to TRBJ1-2, with D unclear. The V gene lost 4 bases and the J gene lost 5 bases, with 12 bases spanning the gap. The CDR3 consists of 13 residues. CDR1 SGHRS and CDR2 YFSETQ come from the germline V gene. Full variable domain (outside the CDR3, taken from reference TRBV5-1 and TRBJ1-2): KAGVTQTPRYLIKTRGQQVTLSCSPISGHRSVSWYQQTPGQGLQFLFEYFSETQRNKGNFPGRFSGRQFSNSRSEMNVSTLELGDSALYLCASSVGGAYGYTFGSGTRLTVV.

The chain has TRBV7-3 and TRBJ2-5, with D tentatively TRBD1 (6 bases). Germline loops: CDR1 SGHTA, CDR2 FQGTGA. V lost 2 bases to trimming and J lost 4 bases, with 11 bases between them. CDR3 length: 14 residues. The CDR3 DNA reads TGTGCCAGCAGCTTAGCAGGGGAAGGAGAGACCCAGTACTTC. Its translation: CASSLAGEGETQYF.

This chain connects TRBV4-2 to TRBJ2-4, with 15 bases aligning to TRBD2. With 1 base clipped from V and 9 bases from J, the junction kept 7 bases outside the gene matches. The CDR3 spans 17 residues. CDR1 LGHNA and CDR2 YNFKEQ come from the germline V gene. The CDR3 is CASSQGTSGRVSGIQYF. The CDR3 bases are TGTGCCAGCAGCCAAGGGACTAGCGGGAGGGTCTCGGGCATTCAGTACTTC.

The chain recombines TRBV19 with TRBJ1-5; no clear D. Germline CDR1 reads LNHDA; CDR2 reads SQIVND (reference sequence). V lost 5 bases and J lost 7, with 18 bases in between. This CDR3 is 15 amino acids long. The CDR3 region has the DNA TGTGCCAGTAGTCCTCCCCCGAGGGCGGGACAGCCCCAGCATTTT. Translated: CASSPPPRAGQPQHF.

This clone was observed a handful of times. At the DNA level, this CDR3 is encoded by other sequences in the same sample as well. The chain couples TRBV5-1 to TRBJ2-3; TRBD1 agrees at 10 bases. Unmatched junction bases numbered 0, after V lost 0 bases and J lost 5 bases. CDR1 and CDR2 from the germline V gene are SGHRS and YFSETQ. The CDR3 contains 14 residues. The CDR3 DNA is TGCGCCAGCAGCTTGGGGGACAGGGGAGATACGCAGTATTTT. It codes for CASSLGDRGDTQYF.

The genes are TRBV6-1 and TRBJ2-3, with TRBD2 as a possible D gene (6 bases). Germline CDR1 reads MNHNS; CDR2 reads SASEGT. The CDR3 extends over 15 amino acids. Trimming stripped 5 bases from V and 3 bases from J, with 15 bases between. The DNA of the CDR3 is TGTGCCAGCAGTCTCGCAGGTGCGGGAACAGATACGCAGTATTTT. Its protein product is CASSLAGAGTDTQYF.

This chain connects TRBV30 to TRBJ2-3; 7 bases align to TRBD1. J gave up 2 bases and V 6 bases, and 17 bases lay outside the gene matches. Looked up from germline, CDR1 is GTSNPN and CDR2 is SVGIG (reference sequence). This CDR3 has 17 amino acids. CDR3 protein: CACKPSGWDRNTDTQYF. Here the CDR3 DNA reads TGTGCCTGCAAACCAAGTGGGTGGGACAGAAACACAGATACGCAGTATTTT.

The V gene is TRBV7-2, the J gene TRBJ1-1; possibly TRBD1 for D (5 bases). The germline V and J ends were trimmed by 7 bases and 4 bases, with 13 bases remaining between them. In germline, CDR1 is SGHTA, CDR2 FQGNSA. The CDR3 contains 13 residues. CDR3 in amino acids: CASTPFGGTEAFF. DNA for the CDR3: TGTGCCAGCACCCCCTTCGGGGGCACTGAAGCTTTCTTT. Full variable domain (rest looked up from reference TRBV7-2 and TRBJ1-1): GAGVSQSPSNKVTEKGKDVELRCDPISGHTALYWYRQSLGQGLEFLIYFQGNSAPDKSGLPSDRFSAERTGGSVSTLTIQRTQQEDSAVYLCASTPFGGTEAFFGQGTRLTVV.

The chain links TRBV5-1 to TRBJ1-2, with 9 bases that match TRBD1. Looked up from germline, CDR1 is SGHRS and CDR2 is YFSETQ. V shed 0 bases, J shed 0 bases, and the junction held 3 bases outside the gene matches. The CDR3 runs 16 residues. The CDR3 DNA follows: TGCGCCAGCAGCTTGGAGACAGGGGGGGCTAACTATGGCTACACCTTC. It codes for CASSLETGGANYGYTF. Using reference TRBV5-1 and TRBJ1-2 for the parts outside the CDR3, the full variable domain is KAGVTQTPRYLIKTRGQQVTLSCSPISGHRSVSWYQQTPGQGLQFLFEYFSETQRNKGNFPGRFSGRQFSNSRSEMNVSTLELGDSALYLCASSLETGGANYGYTFGSGTRLTVV.

The chain carries TRBV6-5 and TRBJ2-1; 7 bases fit TRBD2. Germline V gene lookup returns CDR1 MNHEY and CDR2 SVGAGI. The length of the CDR3 is 15 residues. Losses at the gene ends were 6 bases for V and 1 base for J; bases not matched to a gene: 6. CDR3 residues: CASSSPGGSYNEQFF. In DNA, the CDR3 is TGTGCCAGCAGCTCCCCGGGGGGATCCTACAATGAGCAGTTCTTC.

This clone was seen a handful of times. This rearrangement joins TRBV19 to TRBJ2-7; TRBD2 aligns across 14 bases. The V segment lost 3 bases and the J segment 4 bases; nucleotides outside the gene matches: 5. The CDR3 totals 16 residues. Germline V gene lookup returns CDR1 LNHDA and CDR2 SQIVND (reference sequence). CDR3: CASSISGTSGSYEQYF. The CDR3 DNA follows: TGTGCCAGTAGTATCTCGGGGACTAGCGGGAGTTACGAGCAGTACTTC.

The rearrangement links TRBV28 to TRBJ1-5, with a weak D call TRBD1 (5 bases). This CDR3 has 17 residues. Trimming took 6 bases from V and 1 from J, leaving 19 bases between them. CDR1 MDHEN and CDR2 SYDVKM come from the germline V gene. The CDR3 loop reads CASSPPGGVGSNQPQHF. In nucleotides, the CDR3 is TGTGCCAGCAGCCCGCCCGGGGGGGTTGGGAGCAATCAGCCCCAGCATTTT.

This clone was counted between two and nine times. V gene TRBV30 combines with J gene TRBJ2-7; 9 nucleotides align to TRBD2. CDR3 length: 14 amino acids. V shed 4 bases and J 5 bases; nucleotides not matched to a gene: 9. CDR1 GTSNPN and CDR2 SVGIG come from the germline V gene (reference sequence). The DNA for the CDR3 is TGTGCCTGGATTTCCGGACTAGCGATGCACGAGCAGTACTTC. Its protein is CAWISGLAMHEQYF.